This TCR beta chain is from a study of regulatory T cells in long-lasting Graves disease. Study-level background: Graves' patients who were just diagnosed had used antithyroid drugs for under 3 months. Points from the study as a whole: Favored gene segments in persistent disease were TRBV28, TRBJ1-2 and TRBJ2-5.

Trimming took 7 bases from V and 5 from J, leaving 17 bases between them. Germline V lookup: CDR1 MNHNS, CDR2 SASEGT. The CDR3 loop spans 14 amino acids. The TCR beta library used iRepertoire HTBI primers with Arm-PCR amplification of CDR3. TCRdb passed the multiplex PCR reads through MiXCR, listing each CDR3 protein once. The sample lists 420,000 or so distinct CDR3 sequences, over 15% seen once, with about 23% in the top ten. The time point denotes: newly diagnosed GD, antithyroid drugs for less than 3 months. PBMC RNA was the source of the TCR library. Ten or more counts support this clonotype. Its antigen remains unknown. These data were also filed under a second study, of T cells in Graves' hyperthyroidism and ophthalmopathy. From that paper: The model anticipated ophthalmopathy a median about 6.5 months pre-onset.

Source: peripheral blood mononuclear cells (PBMCs), taken at new diagnosis, from a patient treated with antithyroid drugs. V and J are TRBV6-1 and TRBJ1-2, with a possible D match to TRBD1 (6 bases). The source of this sequence is a woman aged 18-29 years with Graves disease. The CDR3 coding sequence is TGTGCCAGCAAAAAGGGCGACAGGACTTATGGCTACACCTTC. Translated: CASKKGDRTYGYTF.